This T cell receptor (beta chain) was found in a study of T cell repertoires in cytomegalovirus infection (dated by TCRdb to the late 2010s). Context from the whole study: The peptide stimulations were aimed at well-studied HLA-B-restricted epitopes as well as recently identified HLA-C-restricted CMV epitopes, whose presentation resists viral immunomodulation. Donor HLA type was relevant to the analysis, as public TCR beta signatures indicated carriage of CMV infection together with the matching HLA type. Findings and caveats that apply to the study as a whole: In both this cohort and an independent roughly 350-donor cohort, the cumulative frequency of public TCR beta family members distinguished carriers of CMV infection plus the relevant HLA type. The ex vivo response was dominated by HLA-C-restricted CMV-specific TCR beta clonotypes, which also provided the single most frequent clonotype in two of eight donors.

Reading from cysteine to phenylalanine, the CDR3 counts 14 amino acids. Only the CDR3 DNA stays, 42 bases, in frame from base 1. V and J lose 3 bases and 0 bases, and a span of 7 bases separates them. The germline V gene provides CDR1 MNHEY and CDR2 SVGAGI. TCRdb names Illumina HiSeq 1500 as the instrument used. The public reads were quality trimmed at Q25 with fastp and then assembled into clones with MiXCR by TCRdb, keeping productive beta chains. Under each unique CDR3 protein, matching rows form one entry showing the most common genes and DNA. The sample table contains roughly 990,000 distinct CDR3 sequences; only one count was recorded for around 32% of them. The ten biggest clones cover about 14% of the sample. Interpreted using the paper, the treatment or condition label stands for: in vitro stimulation with specific CMV peptide epitopes to enrich CMV-specific T cells. This clonotype was picked up many times. The specificity of this receptor is unknown. Base qualities are missing; no much larger clone stands one base away.

Recombination linked TRBV6-5 to TRBJ2-3; tentative D gene TRBD2, with 5 bases matching. The receptor comes from a human donor in good health (CMV status not recorded). Some clones in this sample may be carry-over from other donors' samples. This sample comprised cultured CD8+ T cells from PBMCs, obtained from culture after CMV antigen stimulation. In nucleotides, the sequence is TGTGCCAGCAGTTATCGGGGAAGCACAGATACGCAGTATTTT. Translated, it reads CASSYRGSTDTQYF.